Described below is a single T cell receptor beta chain sequence and its context. Generated by immunoSEQ multiplex PCR, the TCRdb table keeps only in-frame clones and is missing some. The table records 250,000 to 300,000 clones, roughly 81% of them present only once. The record originates from a study of blood T cell repertoires in COVID-19. Trimming cost V 5 bases and J 4 bases; bases outside gene matches: 12. The CDR3 loop spans 15 amino acids. The source material was PBMCs or T cells enriched from blood (not recorded which). This clonotype was obtained from a woman between 50 and 59 years old who had been exposed to COVID-19. V is TRBV5-7 and J is TRBJ2-7; 7 bases fit TRBD1. TRBV5-7 is classed as an ORF, of uncertain function. The chain's CDR3 is CASRNDREPPYEQYF. For the CDR3, the DNA is TGTGCCAGCAGAAACGACAGGGAGCCTCCATACGAGCAGTACTTC.